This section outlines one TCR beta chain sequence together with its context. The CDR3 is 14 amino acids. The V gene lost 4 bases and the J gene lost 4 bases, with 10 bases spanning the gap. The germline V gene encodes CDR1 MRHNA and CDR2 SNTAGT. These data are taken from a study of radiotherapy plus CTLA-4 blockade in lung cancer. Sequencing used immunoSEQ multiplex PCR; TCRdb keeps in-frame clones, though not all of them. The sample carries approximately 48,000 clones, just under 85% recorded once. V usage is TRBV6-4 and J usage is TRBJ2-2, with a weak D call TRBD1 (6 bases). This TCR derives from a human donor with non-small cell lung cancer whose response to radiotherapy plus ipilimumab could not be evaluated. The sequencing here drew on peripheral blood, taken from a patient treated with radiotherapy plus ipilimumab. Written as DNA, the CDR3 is TGTGCCAGCAGTGTTCAGGGGAGCACCGGGGAGCTGTTTTTT. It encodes CASSVQGSTGELFF.